This TCR beta chain was obtained from a study of blood T cell repertoires in COVID-19. In the study overall: COVID-19 samples, acute and convalescent, were from the United States, Italy and Spain. Nucleic acid was either cDNA or gDNA, and it came from T cells, B-cell-depleted T cells, or PBMCs.

The CDR3 is 14 amino acids. V lost 0 bases and J lost 7; bases outside the gene matches: 6. CDR1 is SGHRS, CDR2 YFSETQ, per germline. In the authors' workflow: Amplified reference gene primers provided the basis for estimating nucleated cell counts. TCRdb's table, derived via immunoSEQ multiplex PCR, lists solely in-frame clones and lacks some. The V and J calls and clone size were taken over from that table, and D and trimming were inferred from the DNA. The sample has more than 70,000 clones, 75% to 90% seen once; the top ten hold 18%. This sequence originates from a woman at least 80 years old with acute or convalescent COVID-19. The chain links TRBV5-1 to TRBJ2-7; 8 nucleotides line up with TRBD1. Input material: peripheral blood. The DNA for the CDR3 is TGCGCCAGCAGCTTGGGACAGGGGATATGGGAGCAGTACTTC. Protein sequence: CASSLGQGIWEQYF.